These T cell receptor beta chains were read from a single sample in a study of shared clonotypes between healthy human individuals. The assay was immunoSEQ multiplex PCR, and TCRdb's table has in-frame clones only and misses some. The repertoire includes about 1 million clones, approximately 72% of them detected once, and about 1.5% sits in the top ten. Sample: memory CD4+ T cells sorted from blood. The receptor source for this set is a man between 18 and 29 years old in good health. Both conserved end residues are part of each CDR3. The D gene is left open where the match is weak. Rows may omit the clone size; those that give it use once, few, many or a size class.

V gene: TRBV7-8
D gene: .
J gene: TRBJ1-6
CDR3 length: 15
clone size: .
CDR3 protein: CASSLAGQYNSPLHF
CDR3 DNA: TGTGCCAGCAGCTTAGCCGGACAGTATAATTCACCCCTCCACTTT

V gene: TRBV4-3
D gene: .
J gene: TRBJ2-5
CDR3 length: 14
clone size: .
CDR3 protein: CASSQVGRGETQYF
CDR3 DNA: TGCGCCAGCAGCCAAGTAGGACGGGGAGAGACCCAGTACTTC

V gene: TRBV7-2
D gene: TRBD2
J gene: TRBJ2-7
CDR3 length: 15
clone size: once
CDR3 protein: CASSETSGYPYEQYF
CDR3 DNA: TGTGCCAGCAGCGAGACTAGCGGCTACCCCTACGAGCAGTACTTC

V gene: TRBV2
D gene: .
J gene: TRBJ2-1
CDR3 length: 16
clone size: once
CDR3 protein: CASSEARASSYNEQFF
CDR3 DNA: TGTGCCAGCAGTGAAGCGAGGGCCTCTTCCTACAATGAGCAGTTCTTC

V gene: TRBV19
D gene: TRBD2
J gene: TRBJ2-1
CDR3 length: 17
clone size: .
CDR3 protein: CASTPKPGGGTNNEQFF
CDR3 DNA: TGTGCCAGTACCCCTAAACCGGGAGGGGGGACTAACAATGAGCAGTTCTTC

V gene: TRBV6-1
D gene: TRBD2
J gene: TRBJ2-2
CDR3 length: 16
clone size: .
CDR3 protein: CASSGGGTSFPGELFF
CDR3 DNA: TGTGCCAGCAGTGGCGGGGGGACCTCTTTTCCCGGGGAGCTGTTTTTT

V gene: TRBV5-1
D gene: .
J gene: TRBJ2-5
CDR3 length: 14
clone size: .
CDR3 protein: CASSSGDIQETQYF
CDR3 DNA: TGCGCCAGCAGCTCCGGGGATATCCAAGAGACCCAGTACTTC

V gene: TRBV7-7
D gene: TRBD1
J gene: TRBJ2-2
CDR3 length: 15
clone size: few
CDR3 protein: CASSPDRGNTGELFF
CDR3 DNA: TGTGCTAGCAGCCCGGACAGGGGGAACACCGGGGAGCTGTTTTTT

V gene: TRBV10-2
D gene: .
J gene: TRBJ2-2
CDR3 length: 11
clone size: once
CDR3 protein: CASSEVGELFF
CDR3 DNA: TGCGCCAGCAGTGAAGTTGGGGAGCTGTTTTTT

V gene: TRBV21-1
D gene: .
J gene: TRBJ1-4
CDR3 length: 19
clone size: many
CDR3 protein: CASSKSFLPVQATNEKLFF
CDR3 DNA: TGTGCCAGCAGCAAATCCTTTTTACCGGTCCAGGCAACTAATGAAAAACTGTTTTTT

V gene: TRBV28
D gene: TRBD1
J gene: TRBJ1-1
CDR3 length: 16
clone size: once
CDR3 protein: CASSTPGQGGDTEAFF
CDR3 DNA: TGTGCCAGCAGCACGCCGGGACAGGGGGGAGACACTGAAGCTTTCTTT

V gene: TRBV23-1
D gene: TRBD1
J gene: TRBJ2-3
CDR3 length: 14
clone size: .
CDR3 protein: CASSPPGQTDTQYF
CDR3 DNA: TGCGCCAGCAGTCCTCCGGGACAGACAGATACGCAGTATTTT

V gene: TRBV25-1
D gene: .
J gene: TRBJ2-5
CDR3 length: 15
clone size: .
CDR3 protein: CASSDGGTYQETQYF
CDR3 DNA: TGTGCCAGCAGTGATGGAGGGACGTACCAAGAGACCCAGTACTTC

V gene: TRBV7-3
D gene: TRBD1
J gene: TRBJ1-1
CDR3 length: 14
clone size: .
CDR3 protein: CASSPGQANTEAFF
CDR3 DNA: TGTGCCAGCAGCCCGGGACAGGCGAACACTGAAGCTTTCTTT

V gene: TRBV11-3
D gene: .
J gene: TRBJ2-1
CDR3 length: 15
clone size: .
CDR3 protein: CASSLGARGADEQFF
CDR3 DNA: TGTGCCAGCAGCTTAGGGGCCAGAGGGGCCGATGAGCAGTTCTTC

V gene: TRBV20-1
D gene: .
J gene: TRBJ2-2
CDR3 length: 11
clone size: .
CDR3 protein: CSAGSGRELFF
CDR3 DNA: TGCAGTGCCGGATCCGGCCGGGAGCTGTTTTTT

V gene: TRBV19
D gene: .
J gene: TRBJ1-2
CDR3 length: 11
clone size: .
CDR3 protein: CASGQGYGYTF
CDR3 DNA: TGTGCCAGTGGTCAGGGATATGGCTACACCTTC

V gene: TRBV29-1
D gene: TRBD2
J gene: TRBJ2-4
CDR3 length: 13
clone size: few
CDR3 protein: CSVVTSGSSIQYF
CDR3 DNA: TGCAGCGTGGTGACTAGCGGGAGTAGCATTCAGTACTTC

V gene: TRBV6-6
D gene: TRBD1
J gene: TRBJ2-1
CDR3 length: 16
clone size: once
CDR3 protein: CASSPMAIVGGQEQFF
CDR3 DNA: TGTGCCAGCAGCCCAATGGCCATCGTAGGGGGACAGGAGCAGTTCTTC

V gene: TRBV30
D gene: TRBD1
J gene: TRBJ1-6
CDR3 length: 14
clone size: few
CDR3 protein: CAWRGQGRNSPLHF
CDR3 DNA: TGTGCCTGGAGGGGACAGGGTCGGAATTCACCCCTCCACTTT

V gene: TRBV4-1
D gene: TRBD1
J gene: TRBJ1-2
CDR3 length: 16
clone size: .
CDR3 protein: CASSQDLTGDLNGYTF
CDR3 DNA: TGCGCCAGCAGCCAAGATCTTACAGGGGATTTAAATGGCTACACCTTC

V gene: TRBV7-3
D gene: TRBD2
J gene: TRBJ2-5
CDR3 length: 15
clone size: .
CDR3 protein: CASSLSPSGAETQYF
CDR3 DNA: TGTGCCAGCAGCTTAAGCCCTAGCGGGGCTGAGACCCAGTACTTC

V gene: TRBV29-1
D gene: TRBD1
J gene: TRBJ1-2
CDR3 length: 14
clone size: .
CDR3 protein: CSVEPGGESYGYTF
CDR3 DNA: TGCAGCGTTGAACCAGGGGGCGAGTCCTATGGCTACACCTTC

V gene: TRBV6-6
D gene: .
J gene: TRBJ1-3
CDR3 length: 16
clone size: .
CDR3 protein: CAIAPAGGGFGNTIYF
CDR3 DNA: TGTGCCATAGCGCCAGCCGGAGGGGGTTTTGGAAACACCATATATTTT

V gene: TRBV6-1
D gene: .
J gene: TRBJ2-7
CDR3 length: 13
clone size: .
CDR3 protein: CASRATGTYEQYF
CDR3 DNA: TGTGCCAGCAGGGCGACAGGCACCTACGAGCAGTACTTC

V gene: TRBV18
D gene: .
J gene: TRBJ2-7
CDR3 length: 12
clone size: .
CDR3 protein: CASSGPSEEQYF
CDR3 DNA: TGTGCCAGCTCAGGCCCATCTGAGGAGCAGTACTTC

V gene: TRBV19
D gene: TRBD1
J gene: TRBJ2-2
CDR3 length: 15
clone size: .
CDR3 protein: CASIGDRGRRGELFF
CDR3 DNA: TGTGCCAGTATCGGGGACAGGGGGCGCAGAGGGGAGCTGTTTTTT

V gene: TRBV30
D gene: .
J gene: TRBJ1-3
CDR3 length: 14
clone size: many
CDR3 protein: CAWSVPGVRNTIYF
CDR3 DNA: TGTGCCTGGAGTGTACCCGGGGTGAGAAACACCATATATTTT

V gene: TRBV27
D gene: .
J gene: TRBJ1-4
CDR3 length: 15
clone size: once
CDR3 protein: CASSRLWGTNEKLFF
CDR3 DNA: TGTGCCAGCAGCCGCCTGTGGGGGACTAATGAAAAACTGTTTTTT

V gene: TRBV5-1
D gene: .
J gene: TRBJ1-3
CDR3 length: 15
clone size: .
CDR3 protein: CASSFDRSSGNTIYF
CDR3 DNA: TGCGCCAGCAGTTTTGACAGGTCCTCTGGAAACACCATATATTTT

V gene: TRBV30
D gene: .
J gene: TRBJ2-7
CDR3 length: 12
clone size: .
CDR3 protein: CAWSVHSYEQYF
CDR3 DNA: TGTGCCTGGAGTGTACACAGTTACGAGCAGTACTTC

V gene: TRBV13
D gene: TRBD2
J gene: TRBJ2-7
CDR3 length: 16
clone size: .
CDR3 protein: CASSLVLAGGPTEQYF
CDR3 DNA: TGTGCCAGCAGCTTAGTACTAGCGGGAGGGCCAACCGAGCAGTACTTC

V gene: TRBV7-9
D gene: .
J gene: TRBJ2-3
CDR3 length: 14
clone size: .
CDR3 protein: CASSSNFGTDTQYF
CDR3 DNA: TGTGCCAGCAGCTCCAATTTTGGCACAGATACGCAGTATTTT

V gene: TRBV5-1
D gene: .
J gene: TRBJ2-7
CDR3 length: 16
clone size: .
CDR3 protein: CASSRGQGEGTYEQYF
CDR3 DNA: TGCGCCAGCAGCCGGGGCCAGGGAGAGGGTACCTACGAGCAGTACTTC

V gene: TRBV6-5
D gene: .
J gene: TRBJ2-3
CDR3 length: 15
clone size: .
CDR3 protein: CASSIQGWGTDTQYF
CDR3 DNA: TGTGCCAGCAGTATACAGGGTTGGGGCACAGATACGCAGTATTTT

V gene: TRBV4-3
D gene: TRBD1
J gene: TRBJ2-1
CDR3 length: 15
clone size: .
CDR3 protein: CASSQEGQVIGEQFF
CDR3 DNA: TGCGCCAGCAGCCAAGAGGGACAGGTAATCGGTGAGCAGTTCTTC

V gene: TRBV5-1
D gene: .
J gene: TRBJ2-5
CDR3 length: 15
clone size: once
CDR3 protein: CASSFSAQGGETQYF
CDR3 DNA: TGCGCCAGCAGCTTTAGCGCACAGGGTGGTGAGACCCAGTACTTC

V gene: TRBV7-2
D gene: TRBD1
J gene: TRBJ2-3
CDR3 length: 13
clone size: .
CDR3 protein: CASRRSTGGTQYF
CDR3 DNA: TGTGCCAGCAGACGTAGTACAGGGGGTACGCAGTATTTT

V gene: TRBV28
D gene: TRBD1
J gene: TRBJ2-7
CDR3 length: 15
clone size: .
CDR3 protein: CASSPTGQGLHEQYF
CDR3 DNA: TGTGCCAGCAGTCCTACCGGACAGGGTCTCCACGAGCAGTACTTC

V gene: TRBV23-1
D gene: TRBD1
J gene: TRBJ1-3
CDR3 length: 14
clone size: once
CDR3 protein: CASRADRGRNTIYF
CDR3 DNA: TGCGCCAGCAGAGCGGACAGGGGGAGGAACACCATATATTTT

V gene: TRBV30
D gene: TRBD1
J gene: TRBJ1-5
CDR3 length: 15
clone size: .
CDR3 protein: CAWGTGFVSNQPQHF
CDR3 DNA: TGTGCCTGGGGGACAGGGTTCGTTTCCAATCAGCCCCAGCATTTT

V gene: TRBV6-5
D gene: .
J gene: TRBJ2-7
CDR3 length: 13
clone size: .
CDR3 protein: CASSPDAGPEQYF
CDR3 DNA: TGTGCCAGCAGTCCCGACGCAGGGCCCGAGCAGTACTTC

V gene: TRBV6-1
D gene: TRBD1
J gene: TRBJ1-5
CDR3 length: 19
clone size: .
CDR3 protein: CASREQGGLGGSSNQPQHF
CDR3 DNA: TGTGCCAGCAGGGAACAGGGGGGTCTTGGTGGCTCTAGCAATCAGCCCCAGCATTTT

V gene: TRBV10-3
D gene: TRBD1
J gene: TRBJ1-3
CDR3 length: 14
clone size: few
CDR3 protein: CAITRGQGRNTIYF
CDR3 DNA: TGTGCCATCACCCGGGGACAGGGACGAAACACCATATATTTT

V gene: TRBV2
D gene: .
J gene: TRBJ1-4
CDR3 length: 12
clone size: few
CDR3 protein: CASLGFGEKLFF
CDR3 DNA: TGTGCCAGCTTAGGGTTTGGGGAAAAACTGTTTTTT

V gene: TRBV19
D gene: TRBD2
J gene: TRBJ2-7
CDR3 length: 15
clone size: few
CDR3 protein: CASSPSGSRSYEQYF
CDR3 DNA: TGTGCCAGTAGTCCTAGCGGGAGTAGGTCCTACGAGCAGTACTTC

V gene: TRBV7-2
D gene: .
J gene: TRBJ2-1
CDR3 length: 13
clone size: .
CDR3 protein: CASSLARTGEQFF
CDR3 DNA: TGTGCCAGCAGCTTAGCGAGGACTGGGGAGCAGTTCTTC

V gene: TRBV6-1
D gene: .
J gene: TRBJ2-1
CDR3 length: 16
clone size: .
CDR3 protein: CASSVSHWSSYNEQFF
CDR3 DNA: TGTGCCAGCAGTGTGTCACACTGGAGCTCCTACAATGAGCAGTTCTTC

V gene: TRBV7-3
D gene: .
J gene: TRBJ2-6
CDR3 length: 15
clone size: .
CDR3 protein: CASSLGRSGANVLTF
CDR3 DNA: TGTGCCAGCAGCTTAGGGCGCTCTGGGGCCAACGTCCTGACTTTC

V gene: TRBV6-5
D gene: .
J gene: TRBJ2-6
CDR3 length: 15
clone size: .
CDR3 protein: CASRRDTSGANVLTF
CDR3 DNA: TGTGCCAGCAGGAGGGACACCTCTGGGGCCAACGTCCTGACTTTC

V gene: TRBV30
D gene: .
J gene: TRBJ2-1
CDR3 length: 14
clone size: .
CDR3 protein: CAWSMGQHYNEQFF
CDR3 DNA: TGTGCCTGGAGTATGGGACAACACTACAATGAGCAGTTCTTC

V gene: TRBV6-1
D gene: .
J gene: TRBJ2-1
CDR3 length: 11
clone size: .
CDR3 protein: CASSAGTKQFF
CDR3 DNA: TGTGCCAGCAGTGCGGGGACAAAGCAGTTCTTC

V gene: TRBV11-2
D gene: .
J gene: TRBJ1-5
CDR3 length: 17
clone size: .
CDR3 protein: CASSLAAGAVSNQPQHF
CDR3 DNA: TGTGCCAGCAGCTTAGCTGCGGGGGCCGTTAGCAATCAGCCCCAGCATTTT

V gene: TRBV7-2
D gene: .
J gene: TRBJ1-1
CDR3 length: 11
clone size: .
CDR3 protein: CASSTGLRAFF
CDR3 DNA: TGTGCCAGCAGCACGGGTCTACGTGCTTTCTTT

V gene: TRBV5-4
D gene: .
J gene: TRBJ1-2
CDR3 length: 14
clone size: few
CDR3 protein: CASSQWTDNYGYTF
CDR3 DNA: TGTGCCAGCAGCCAGTGGACTGATAACTATGGCTACACCTTC

V gene: TRBV4-1
D gene: .
J gene: TRBJ1-6
CDR3 length: 14
clone size: few
CDR3 protein: CASSQGPINSPLHF
CDR3 DNA: TGCGCCAGCAGCCAAGGACCGATCAATTCACCCCTCCACTTT

V gene: TRBV7-9
D gene: TRBD2
J gene: TRBJ2-1
CDR3 length: 16
clone size: .
CDR3 protein: CASSLSGPSSYNEQFF
CDR3 DNA: TGTGCCAGCAGTCTTAGCGGGCCGAGCTCCTACAATGAGCAGTTCTTC

V gene: TRBV2
D gene: .
J gene: TRBJ2-4
CDR3 length: 13
clone size: .
CDR3 protein: CASSRDAGNIQYF
CDR3 DNA: TGTGCCAGCAGTCGGGATGCGGGAAACATTCAGTACTTC

V gene: TRBV18
D gene: TRBD1
J gene: TRBJ1-5
CDR3 length: 14
clone size: few
CDR3 protein: CASSPGQGDQPQHF
CDR3 DNA: TGTGCCAGCTCACCAGGACAGGGGGATCAGCCCCAGCATTTT